This TCR beta chain was recorded in a study of T cell responses to AZD1222 COVID-19 vaccine. Study-wide results and caveats: Donors were mostly white British, more females; clonal diversity possibly underestimated. Researchers took repertoire samples only after the peak T cell response had come.

TCRdb keeps only in-frame clones here, not all; method: immunoSEQ multiplex PCR. The data contain roughly 160,000 clones, around nine tenths of them singletons. Of note for this clone: The antigen is undetermined.

Germline values: CDR1 WSHSY, CDR2 SAAADI. J was trimmed by 0 bases and V by 0 bases; bases with no gene match: 12. There are 19 residues in the CDR3. This chain connects TRBV10-2 to TRBJ2-3, with TRBD2 matching over 7 bases. Sample: peripheral blood, taken 28 days after the second AZD1222 dose. The TCR originated in an adult who received the AZD1222 COVID-19 vaccine. The CDR3 is CASSESTRASGTSTDTQYF. Written as DNA, the CDR3 is TGCGCCAGCAGTGAGTCGACTCGGGCTAGCGGAACTAGCACAGATACGCAGTATTTT.